This T cell receptor (beta chain) was captured by sequencing in a study of blood T cell repertoires in COVID-19. Study details: Researchers got acute and convalescent COVID-19 samples from the United States, Italy and Spain. PBMCs, B-cell-depleted T cells, or T cells provided the cDNA or gDNA that made up the material.

After removal of 0 bases from V and 4 bases from J, the junction contained 2 bases not matched to a gene. Germline CDR1 SGHRS, CDR2 YFSETQ. CDR3 length equals 15 residues. In the authors' workflow: Amplified reference gene primers provided the basis for estimating nucleated cell counts. The protocol was immunoSEQ multiplex PCR, while the TCRdb copy is restricted to in-frame clones and leaves out a portion. V and J calls and clone size are given by that table; D and trimming were obtained from the DNA. The repertoire holds roughly 400,000 clones, more than 85% seen once, with around 0.94% in the top ten.

Sequenced sample: PBMCs or T cells enriched from blood (not recorded which). This sequence was found in a woman between 35 and 50 years old who had been exposed to COVID-19. V is TRBV5-1 and J is TRBJ2-1; 9 bases line up with TRBD1. This chain's CDR3 is CASSLVGTGYNEQFF. The CDR3 coding sequence is TGCGCCAGCAGCTTGGTAGGGACAGGGTACAATGAGCAGTTCTTC. The entire variable domain, with the rest obtained from reference TRBV5-1 and TRBJ2-1, is as follows: KAGVTQTPRYLIKTRGQQVTLSCSPISGHRSVSWYQQTPGQGLQFLFEYFSETQRNKGNFPGRFSGRQFSNSRSEMNVSTLELGDSALYLCASSLVGTGYNEQFFGPGTRLTVL.